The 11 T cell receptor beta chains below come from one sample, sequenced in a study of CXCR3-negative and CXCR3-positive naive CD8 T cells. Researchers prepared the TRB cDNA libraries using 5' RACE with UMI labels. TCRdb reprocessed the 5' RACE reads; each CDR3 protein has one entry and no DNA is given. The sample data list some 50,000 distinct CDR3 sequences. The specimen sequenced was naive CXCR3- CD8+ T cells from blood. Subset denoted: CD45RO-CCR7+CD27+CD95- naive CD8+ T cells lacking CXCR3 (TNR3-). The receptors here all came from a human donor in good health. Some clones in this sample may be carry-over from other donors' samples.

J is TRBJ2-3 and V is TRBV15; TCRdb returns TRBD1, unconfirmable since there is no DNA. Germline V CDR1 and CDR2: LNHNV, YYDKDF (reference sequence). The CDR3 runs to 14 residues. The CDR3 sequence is CATQPGGALDTQYF.

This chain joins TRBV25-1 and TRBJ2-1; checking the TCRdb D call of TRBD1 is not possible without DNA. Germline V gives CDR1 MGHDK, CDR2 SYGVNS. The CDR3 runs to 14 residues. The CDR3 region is CASSDRTEGSEQFF.

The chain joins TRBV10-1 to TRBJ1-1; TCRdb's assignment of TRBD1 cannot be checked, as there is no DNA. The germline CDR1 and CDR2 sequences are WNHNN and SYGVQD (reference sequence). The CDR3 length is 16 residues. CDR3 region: CASSESTRVLNTEAFF.

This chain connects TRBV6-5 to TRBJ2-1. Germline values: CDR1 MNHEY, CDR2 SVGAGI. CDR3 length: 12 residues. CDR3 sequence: CASSYDTDEQFF.

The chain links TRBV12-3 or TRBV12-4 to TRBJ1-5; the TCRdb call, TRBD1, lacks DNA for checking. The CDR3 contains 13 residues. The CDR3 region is CASTPTDNQPQYF.

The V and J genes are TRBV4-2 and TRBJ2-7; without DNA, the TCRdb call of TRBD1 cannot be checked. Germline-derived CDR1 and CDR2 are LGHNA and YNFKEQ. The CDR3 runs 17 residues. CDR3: CASSQASGGTSSYEQYF.

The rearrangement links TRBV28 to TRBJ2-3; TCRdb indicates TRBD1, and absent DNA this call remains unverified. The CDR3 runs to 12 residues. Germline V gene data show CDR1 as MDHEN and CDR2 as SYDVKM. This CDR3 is CASSPPGDTQYF.

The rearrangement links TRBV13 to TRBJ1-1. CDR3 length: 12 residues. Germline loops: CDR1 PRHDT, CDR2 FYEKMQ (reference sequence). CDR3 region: CASSIQDTEAFF.

The CDR3 here is CSARVSAAAYNEQFF. V usage is TRBV20-1 and J usage is TRBJ2-1. CDR1 and CDR2 (germline): DFQATT, SNEGSKA (reference sequence). The CDR3 has 15 amino acids.

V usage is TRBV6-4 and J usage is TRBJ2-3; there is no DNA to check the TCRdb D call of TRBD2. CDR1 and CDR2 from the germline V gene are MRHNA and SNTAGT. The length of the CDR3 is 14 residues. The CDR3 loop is CASSASGGADTQYF.

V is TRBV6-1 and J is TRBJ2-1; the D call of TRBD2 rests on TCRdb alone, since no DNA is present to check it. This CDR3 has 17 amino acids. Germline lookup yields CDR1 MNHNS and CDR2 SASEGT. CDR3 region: CASSGGLAGGVINEQFF.